This T cell receptor beta chain came from a study of shared clonotypes between healthy human individuals. Whole-study findings and limits: Among donors, the sharing of clonotypes was expected to be influenced by sequencing depth.

The CDR3 extends over 14 amino acids. Germline assignment: CDR1 LGHNA and CDR2 YSLEER. V was pared by 4 bases and J by 4 bases, with 14 bases between. CD45RO negativity and positive selection for CCR7 defined naive CD8 cells, a population that excluded terminally differentiated effector memory CD45RA+ cells. Generated by immunoSEQ multiplex PCR, the TCRdb table keeps only in-frame clones and is missing some. This repertoire shows around 580,000 clones, 95% to 98% found once; its top ten account for 0.3%. Regarding this clone: Its antigen is unidentified.

The sequence came from a man aged 25-45 years in good health. What was sequenced was naive CD8+ T cells sorted from blood. V is TRBV4-3 and J is TRBJ2-7; possible D gene TRBD2, 6 bases. The CDR3 region has the DNA TGCGCCAGCAGCCCGGGACTTTCCCTGTACGAGCAGTACTTC. Encoded protein: CASSPGLSLYEQYF.